This T cell receptor (beta chain) was profiled in a study of early T cells in non-severe SARS-CoV-2 infection. Whole-study context: Sequencing of bulk RNA from unsorted whole blood was done, without chain pairing. Regarding the study as a whole: Private and CD4 specificities were missed by VDJdb matching, skewed to anti-spike CD8.

The germline V gene encodes CDR1 MNHNY and CDR2 SVGAGI (reference sequence). The CDR3 consists of 13 residues. Trimming took off 8 bases at V and 0 bases at J, with 10 bases between the two ends. Individual cDNA molecules received unique molecular identifiers. TCRdb reanalysed the 5' RACE reads using MiXCR and keeps one entry per CDR3 protein. The repertoire holds about 52,000 distinct CDR3 sequences, with approximately 11% as singletons. This clonotype was observed a handful of times. Its target is not known. The specimen sequenced was whole blood. The V call is TRBV6-6, the J call TRBJ1-1; TRBD1 is a possible D gene (5 bases). The clonotype was recovered from an adult who was a healthcare worker with PCR-confirmed SARS-CoV-2 infection or an uninfected control (not recorded which). The CDR3 region is CASAGHMNTEAFF. In DNA form, the CDR3 reads TGTGCCAGCGCTGGACATATGAACACTGAAGCTTTCTTT.